These 19 T cell receptor beta chains came from one sample sequenced in a study of shared clonotypes between healthy human individuals. The naive CD8 population came from CD45RO-negative cells selected for CCR7, without terminally differentiated effector memory CD45RA+ cells. TCRdb's table, derived via immunoSEQ multiplex PCR, lists solely in-frame clones and lacks some. The repertoire holds about 2.2 million clones, with 93% as singletons. Sequences were obtained from naive CD8+ T cells from PBMCs. The origin of the receptors is a man aged 18 to 30 in good health. Some clones in this sample may be carry-over from other donors' samples.

The sample holds one count of this clone. The chain has TRBV7-9 and TRBJ1-5; D remains unclear. CDR1 SEHNR and CDR2 FQNEAQ come from the germline V gene (reference sequence). The CDR3 is 16 residues long. Deletions cut 5 bases from V and 1 base from J, with 15 bases between. The CDR3: CASSPEGPVSNQPQHF. The CDR3 DNA reads TGTGCCAGCAGCCCGGAGGGCCCGGTAAGCAATCAGCCCCAGCATTTT. The variable domain in full, completed from reference TRBV7-9 and TRBJ1-5, reads DTGVSQNPRHKITKRGQNVTFRCDPISEHNRLYWYRQTLGQGPEFLTYFQNEAQLEKSRLLSDRFSAERPKGSFSTLEIQRTEQGDSAMYLCASSPEGPVSNQPQHFGDGTRLSIL.

The chain uses TRBV7-9 and TRBJ1-2; D ambiguous. Germline CDR1 is SEHNR and CDR2 is FQNEAQ (reference sequence). The CDR3 is 15 amino acids. V was pared by 2 bases and J by 1 base, with 11 bases between. The CDR3 region has the DNA TGTGCCAGCAGCTTAAGTTCGGAGGTTAACTATGGCTACACCTTC. Amino acid sequence: CASSLSSEVNYGYTF.

The gene calls are TRBV14 and TRBJ2-7, with 10 bases matching TRBD1. V shed 4 bases and J 5 bases; nucleotides not matched to a gene: 5. Germline values: CDR1 SGHDN, CDR2 FVKESK. The CDR3 loop spans 14 amino acids. The CDR3 spells CASSPRDRGHEQYF. The CDR3 region has the DNA TGTGCCAGCAGCCCCCGGGACAGGGGCCACGAGCAGTACTTC.

V gene TRBV5-1 combines with J gene TRBJ2-1; TRBD2 matches at 9 bases. Losses at the gene ends were 1 base for V and 4 bases for J; bases not matched to a gene: 3. Germline lookup yields CDR1 SGHRS and CDR2 YFSETQ. This CDR3 is 15 amino acids long. The CDR3 region has the DNA TGCGCCAGCAGCTTGCGGACTAGCGAATACAATGAGCAGTTCTTC. As protein: CASSLRTSEYNEQFF.

This chain uses TRBV19 with TRBJ1-3, with D possibly matching TRBD1 (5 bases). Between the trimmed V and J ends, which lost 5 bases and 2 bases, there was a span of 7 bases. The germline CDR1 and CDR2 sequences are LNHDA and SQIVND (reference sequence). This CDR3 comprises 13 residues. CDR3 bases: TGTGCCAGTAGTGGGACTCCTGGAAACACCATATATTTT. Its translation is CASSGTPGNTIYF.

V gene TRBV14 combines with J gene TRBJ2-1, with D possibly being TRBD2 (6 bases). Trimming shortened V by 4 bases and J by 0 bases, and 13 bases separated the two germline ends. The CDR3 extends over 16 amino acids. The germline V gene has CDR1 SGHDN and CDR2 FVKESK. The CDR3 region is CASSPEGLRSYNEQFF. CDR3 nucleotide sequence: TGTGCCAGCAGCCCCGAGGGACTTCGCTCCTACAATGAGCAGTTCTTC.

The rearrangement joins TRBV7-9 to TRBJ2-1; D possibly corresponds to TRBD2 (5 bases). CDR1 SEHNR and CDR2 FQNEAQ come from the germline V gene (reference sequence). V shed 5 bases and J shed 0 bases, with 20 bases lying between them. The CDR3 has 18 amino acids. The CDR3 here is CASSPPEVEATSYNEQFF. As DNA, the CDR3 is TGTGCCAGCAGCCCCCCGGAGGTGGAGGCGACCTCCTACAATGAGCAGTTCTTC.

J is TRBJ1-1 and V is TRBV18; D is uncertain. V lost 1 base and J 1 base, leaving 16 bases between the germline ends. The V gene's germline CDR1 is KGHSH and CDR2 LQKENI. CDR3 size: 17 residues. The CDR3 nucleotides read TGTGCCAGCTCACCACGGTTTTCGGATACCGAGAACACTGAAGCTTTCTTT. Encoded protein: CASSPRFSDTENTEAFF. The whole variable domain, filled in from reference TRBV18 and TRBJ1-1, reads NAGVMQNPRHLVRRRGQEARLRCSPMKGHSHVYWYRQLPEEGLKFMVYLQKENIIDESGMPKERFSAEFPKEGPSILRIQQVVRGDSAAYFCASSPRFSDTENTEAFFGQGTRLTVV.

The CDR3 bases are TGTGCCAGCAGTGACGACAGGGACAATCAGCCCCAGCATTTT. Residues: CASSDDRDNQPQHF. The V call is TRBV2, the J call TRBJ1-5, with 7 positions matching TRBD1. Germline V CDR1 and CDR2: SNHLY, FYNNEI. The CDR3 is 14 residues long. The trim removed 3 bases at V and 3 bases at J, leaving 2 bases unmatched.

The chain has TRBV6-1 and TRBJ2-2; unclear D gene. V lost 8 bases and J 0 bases, leaving 7 bases between the germline ends. Per the germline V gene, CDR1 is MNHNS and CDR2 is SASEGT. This CDR3 contains 13 residues. CDR3 residues: CASRQSNTGELFF. The CDR3 DNA sequence: TGTGCCAGCCGGCAGTCGAACACCGGGGAGCTGTTTTTT.

The chain joins TRBV14 to TRBJ1-4; D is uncertain. CDR1 and CDR2 from the germline V gene are SGHDN and FVKESK. Between the trimmed V and J ends, which lost 4 bases and 5 bases, there was a span of 8 bases. The CDR3 sequence is 13 residues long. CDR3 in DNA: TGTGCCAGCAGCCCCTCTCTGAATGAAAAACTGTTTTTT. Encoded protein: CASSPSLNEKLFF.

The chain links TRBV2 to TRBJ1-6; D gene ambiguous. Trimming shortened V by 7 bases and J by 5 bases, and 12 bases separated the two germline ends. The CDR3 totals 14 residues. Per the germline V gene, CDR1 is SNHLY and CDR2 is FYNNEI. The CDR3 DNA sequence: TGTGCCAGCATGGGAAAGGTGGATAATTCACCCCTCCACTTT. Protein sequence: CASMGKVDNSPLHF.

The gene calls are TRBV13 and TRBJ1-2; TRBD1 matches at 8 bases. V shed 4 bases and J 8 bases; nucleotides not matched to a gene: 9. The CDR3 is 14 amino acids. Germline-derived CDR1 and CDR2 are PRHDT and FYEKMQ (reference sequence). This chain's CDR3 is CASSSYGQGKGYTF. DNA for the CDR3: TGTGCCAGCAGCTCGTACGGACAGGGAAAAGGCTACACCTTC.

The chain carries TRBV11-3 and TRBJ2-3; TRBD2 aligns across 12 bases. The CDR3 extends over 18 amino acids. The V and J ends lost 3 bases and 1 base, in that order; junction bases with no gene match: 8. Germline values: CDR1 SGHNT, CDR2 YENEEA. Here the CDR3 DNA reads TGTGCCAGCAGCTTCCCCGGGACTAGCGGGCTGCGCACAGATACGCAGTATTTT. Translated, it gives CASSFPGTSGLRTDTQYF.

Here the CDR3 DNA reads TGCGCCAACCCCTACCAAGAGACCCAGTACTTC. This sequence encodes CANPYQETQYF. V and J are TRBV10-1 and TRBJ2-5; unclear D gene. This CDR3 region has 11 residues. The V gene lost 10 bases and the J gene lost 0 bases, with 6 bases spanning the gap. Germline loops: CDR1 WNHNN, CDR2 SYGVQD (reference sequence).

The chain has TRBV27 and TRBJ2-7; D call uncertain. V dropped 0 bases and J dropped 0 bases, with 6 bases sitting between them. The CDR3 runs 14 residues. Germline loops: CDR1 MNHEY, CDR2 SMNVEV (reference sequence). In DNA form, the CDR3 reads TGTGCCAGCAGTTTATCTACCGACTCCTACGAGCAGTACTTC. Translating it yields CASSLSTDSYEQYF.

The chain recombines TRBV6-1 with TRBJ2-7, with D perhaps given as TRBD1 or TRBD2 (5 bases each). CDR3 length: 14 amino acids. Trimming pared 0 bases from V and 4 bases from J, leaving 10 bases between. Germline V CDR1 and CDR2: MNHNS, SASEGT. The CDR3 nucleotides are TGTGCCAGCAGTGAAGCGGGGTGGGGGTACGAGCAGTACTTC. Residues: CASSEAGWGYEQYF.

This clone was seen once. The chain recombines TRBV6-6 with TRBJ2-1; 8 nucleotides agree with TRBD2. The ends lost 2 bases at V and 4 bases at J; junction bases unmatched: 4. This CDR3 contains 15 residues. CDR1 is MNHNY, CDR2 SVGAGI, per germline (reference sequence). The CDR3, as DNA: TGTGCCAGCAGTTACCCTAGCGGGCCTTACAATGAGCAGTTCTTC. Translation: CASSYPSGPYNEQFF.

Here the CDR3 reads CASNEGGWEGYTYEQYF. The CDR3 DNA reads as TGTGCCAGCAACGAAGGGGGATGGGAGGGGTACACCTACGAGCAGTACTTC. The J gene is TRBJ2-7, the V gene TRBV28, with D tentatively TRBD2 (7 bases). The CDR3 spans 17 residues. Per the germline V gene, CDR1 is MDHEN and CDR2 is SYDVKM. The ends were cut back, 7 bases at V and 2 bases at J, with 24 bases in the middle.